The 21 T cell receptor beta chains in this list originate from one sample, sequenced in a study of OX40 agonist ivuxolimab in advanced cancers. Data came from immunoSEQ multiplex PCR; TCRdb stores just in-frame clones and leaves some out. Of 80,000 to 100,000 clones listed, 94% are singletons. Source: CD4+ or CD8+ T cells sorted from blood, taken in a trial of the OX40 agonist ivuxolimab. The receptors originated from an adult with an advanced solid tumor such as melanoma, head and neck, liver or kidney cancer.

This sequence joins TRBV28 and TRBJ2-1; perhaps TRBD2 as D (6 bases). CDR1 MDHEN and CDR2 SYDVKM come from the germline V gene. V was shortened by 5 bases and J by 2 bases, with 16 bases between the two germline ends. The CDR3 has 16 amino acids. CDR3 sequence (DNA): TGTGCCAGCAGTCCCCGAGGGGCGGGAACCTACAATGAGCAGTTCTTC. It translates to CASSPRGAGTYNEQFF.

This chain joins TRBV28 and TRBJ2-7, with D hard to call. The CDR3 length is 11 residues. Trimming removed 8 bases at V and 3 bases at J, with 8 bases between. CDR1 is MDHEN and CDR2 is SYDVKM in the germline V gene. CDR3 loop: CASSRFYEQYF. In DNA, the CDR3 is TGTGCCAGCTCTCGGTTCTACGAGCAGTACTTC.

The rearrangement uses TRBV14 and TRBJ2-5; D uncertain. The CDR3 spans 16 residues. Trimming took 4 bases from V and 5 from J, leaving 20 bases between them. The germline V gene has CDR1 SGHDN and CDR2 FVKESK. CDR3 sequence reads: CASSLTSDRRLETQYF. DNA of the CDR3: TGTGCCAGCAGCCTTACGTCGGACCGTCGTTTGGAGACCCAGTACTTC.

The DNA for the CDR3 is TGTGCCAGCAGCACGCAGGGTGTGAACCAGCCCCAGCATTTT. This gives the protein CASSTQGVNQPQHF. The chain joins TRBV13 to TRBJ1-5; D may be TRBD1 (5 bases). V gave up 5 bases and J gave up 7 bases, with 15 bases separating them. Germline V CDR1 and CDR2: PRHDT, FYEKMQ (reference sequence). The CDR3 sequence is 14 residues long.

The V call is TRBV30, the J call TRBJ2-7; 7 bases are shared with TRBD2. There are 14 residues in the CDR3. V lost 8 bases and J lost 3; bases outside the gene matches: 13. CDR1 GTSNPN and CDR2 SVGIG come from the germline V gene (reference sequence). The CDR3 loop reads CAGGRRGRGYEQYF. For the CDR3, the DNA is TGTGCCGGAGGGAGGCGTGGGAGGGGCTACGAGCAGTACTTC.

The V and J genes are TRBV5-4 and TRBJ1-1; a weak D match, TRBD1 (5 bases). The CDR3 is 17 amino acids. Trimming stripped 0 bases from V and 0 bases from J, with 15 bases between. Germline loops: CDR1 SGHNT, CDR2 YYREEE (reference sequence). The CDR3 loop is CASSLAGRVTMNTEAFF. The CDR3 nucleotides read TGTGCCAGCAGCTTGGCCGGCAGGGTAACGATGAACACTGAAGCTTTCTTT.

This clone was observed once. The rearrangement links TRBV19 to TRBJ1-5; TRBD1 matches at 7 bases. CDR1 is LNHDA and CDR2 is SQIVND in the germline V gene (reference sequence). V was clipped by 3 bases and J by 7 bases; unmatched bases: 9. The CDR3 length is 15 residues. CDR3 sequence reads: CASSMSGRGRQPQHF. DNA for the CDR3: TGTGCCAGTAGTATGAGCGGCAGGGGGAGACAGCCCCAGCATTTT.

The chain recombines TRBV7-2 with TRBJ2-5; 9 nucleotides align to TRBD2. V was clipped by 5 bases and J by 10 bases; unmatched bases: 8. The CDR3 has 13 residues. Germline CDR1 and CDR2: SGHTA and FQGNSA. CDR3 bases: TGTGCCAGCAGCATCCGCCGAGCGGGGGGCCAGTACTTC. Its protein is CASSIRRAGGQYF.

The chain couples TRBV5-4 to TRBJ2-5, with 11 nucleotides matching TRBD2. Germline CDR1 SGHNT, CDR2 YYREEE (reference sequence). There are 16 residues in the CDR3. V shed 3 bases and J 2 bases; nucleotides not matched to a gene: 6. The CDR3 nucleotides read TGTGCCAGCAGCTCTAAGGCTAGCGGGGGGCAAGAGACCCAGTACTTC. Amino acid sequence: CASSSKASGGQETQYF.

This rearrangement joins TRBV6-1 to TRBJ1-2, with D uncertain. Looked up from germline, CDR1 is MNHNS and CDR2 is SASEGT. Trimming stripped 8 bases from V and 5 bases from J, with 18 bases between. This CDR3 has 14 residues. The CDR3 protein is CASRPERSGYGYTF. The CDR3 DNA reads as TGTGCCAGCCGCCCCGAGAGGTCGGGGTATGGCTACACCTTC.

The chain recombines TRBV5-5 with TRBJ1-4, with a weak D call TRBD1 (6 bases). This CDR3 region has 15 residues. V lost 2 bases, J lost 4 bases, and 12 bases lay in between. Germline loops: CDR1 SGHKS, CDR2 YYEKEE (reference sequence). The CDR3 loop is CASSFTWTDNEKLFF. The CDR3 DNA reads TGTGCCAGCAGCTTCACCTGGACAGATAATGAAAAACTGTTTTTT. The variable domain in full, with the rest retrieved from reference TRBV5-5 and TRBJ1-4, is DAGVTQSPTHLIKTRGQQVTLRCSPISGHKSVSWYQQVLGQGPQFIFQYYEKEERGRGNFPDRFSARQFPNYSSELNVNALLLGDSALYLCASSFTWTDNEKLFFGSGTQLSVL.

The rearrangement links TRBV5-6 to TRBJ2-7, with D uncertain. The V end was cut by 5 bases, the J end by 6 bases, with 12 bases between. Germline CDR1 reads SGHDT; CDR2 reads YYEEEE. CDR3 size: 12 residues. This CDR3 is CASSAEEGEQYF. The DNA of the CDR3 is TGTGCCAGCAGTGCTGAGGAAGGCGAGCAGTACTTC.

The chain combines TRBV5-1 with TRBJ2-2; the D is unclear. Germline V gene sequence: CDR1 SGHRS, CDR2 YFSETQ. CDR3 length: 15 residues. V was shortened by 0 bases and J by 5 bases, with 11 bases between the two germline ends. Written as DNA, the CDR3 is TGCGCCAGCAGCTTGGATCCTCCGAGGACCGGGGAGCTGTTTTTT. It specifies CASSLDPPRTGELFF.

The chain is built from TRBV18 and TRBJ2-1, with 11 positions matching TRBD2. CDR1 and CDR2 (germline): KGHSH, LQKENI. CDR3 length: 16 amino acids. J gave up 7 bases and V 6 bases, and 11 bases lay outside the gene matches. The CDR3 here is CASSPLLAGGGNEQFF. In DNA form, the CDR3 reads TGTGCCAGCTCCCCCCTCCTAGCGGGAGGCGGTAATGAGCAGTTCTTC.

CDR3 in amino acids: CASSSSGYSTDTQYF. The CDR3 DNA follows: TGCGCCAGCAGCTCTAGCGGGTATAGCACAGATACGCAGTATTTT. V and J are TRBV5-1 and TRBJ2-3; 8 nucleotides match TRBD2. Germline V lookup: CDR1 SGHRS, CDR2 YFSETQ. V shed 3 bases and J 0 bases; nucleotides not matched to a gene: 3. The CDR3 consists of 15 residues.

The chain carries TRBV6-4 and TRBJ2-3; D is undetermined. The CDR3 is made up of 16 amino acids. Germline V gene sequence: CDR1 MRHNA, CDR2 SNTAGT. Trimming took off 0 bases at V and 2 bases at J, with 12 bases between the two ends. The CDR3 sequence: CASSDSRALPTDTQYF. For the CDR3, the DNA is TGTGCCAGCAGTGACTCCCGGGCTTTACCCACAGATACGCAGTATTTT.

The chain carries TRBV6-1 and TRBJ1-1, with D unresolved. Germline V CDR1 and CDR2: MNHNS, SASEGT. The CDR3 has 14 amino acids. Trimming took off 0 bases at V and 3 bases at J, with 8 bases between the two ends. The CDR3 spells CASSEAAGYTEAFF. As DNA, the CDR3 is TGTGCCAGCAGTGAAGCGGCAGGATACACTGAAGCTTTCTTT.

The J gene is TRBJ1-2, the V gene TRBV10-3; D remains ambiguous. Germline CDR1 reads ENHRY; CDR2 reads SYGVKD. The ends were cut back, 0 bases at V and 4 bases at J, with 9 bases in the middle. The CDR3 sequence is 14 residues long. Here the CDR3 reads CAISESNSPYGYTF. CDR3 DNA sequence: TGTGCCATCAGTGAGTCGAACAGCCCCTATGGCTACACCTTC.

The genes are TRBV4-3 and TRBJ1-4; D unclear. The V end was cut by 0 bases, the J end by 0 bases, with 8 bases between. This CDR3 contains 16 residues. The germline gives CDR1 LGHNA, CDR2 YSLEER. The CDR3 reads CASSQDQRATNEKLFF. As DNA, the CDR3 is TGCGCCAGCAGCCAAGATCAGAGGGCAACTAATGAAAAACTGTTTTTT.

The chain combines TRBV10-3 with TRBJ2-7; D is perhaps TRBD1 or TRBD2 (6 bases each). The CDR3 totals 12 residues. In germline, CDR1 is ENHRY, CDR2 SYGVKD. V lost 8 bases and J lost 6, with 14 bases in between. The CDR3 DNA follows: TGTGCCATCGGGAGGACAGTCTCCGAGCAGTACTTC. This translates into CAIGRTVSEQYF.

The chain links TRBV5-4 to TRBJ1-2; possible D gene TRBD1, 5 bases. V was clipped by 4 bases and J by 5 bases, with 9 bases between them. The germline CDR1 and CDR2 sequences are SGHNT and YYREEE (reference sequence). CDR3 length equals 12 residues. For the CDR3, the DNA is TGTGCCAGCAGCACCGACAGTTATGGCTACACCTTC. Amino acids: CASSTDSYGYTF.